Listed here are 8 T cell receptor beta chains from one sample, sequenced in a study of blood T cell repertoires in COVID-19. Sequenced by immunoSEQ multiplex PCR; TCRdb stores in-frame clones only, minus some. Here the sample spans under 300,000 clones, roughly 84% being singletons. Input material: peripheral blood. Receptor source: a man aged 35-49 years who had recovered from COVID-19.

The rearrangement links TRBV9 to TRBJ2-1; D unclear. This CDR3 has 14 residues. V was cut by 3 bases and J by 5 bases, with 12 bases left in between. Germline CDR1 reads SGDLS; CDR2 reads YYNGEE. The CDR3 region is CASSDSLLNNEQFF. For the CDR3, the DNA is TGTGCCAGCAGCGACAGCCTCCTAAACAATGAGCAGTTCTTC.

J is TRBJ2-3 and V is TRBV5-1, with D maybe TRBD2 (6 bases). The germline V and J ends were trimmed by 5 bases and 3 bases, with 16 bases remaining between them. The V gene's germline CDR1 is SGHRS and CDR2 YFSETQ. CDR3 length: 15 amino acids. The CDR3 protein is CASRVGRGWTDTQYF. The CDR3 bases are TGCGCCAGCAGAGTGGGACGGGGGTGGACAGATACGCAGTATTTT.

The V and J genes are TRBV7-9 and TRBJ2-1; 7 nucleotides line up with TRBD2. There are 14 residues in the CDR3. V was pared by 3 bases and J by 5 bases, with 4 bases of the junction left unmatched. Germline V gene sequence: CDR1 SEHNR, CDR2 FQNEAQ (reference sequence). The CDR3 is CASSFSSGHNEQFF. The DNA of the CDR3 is TGTGCCAGCAGCTTCTCTAGCGGACACAATGAGCAGTTCTTC.

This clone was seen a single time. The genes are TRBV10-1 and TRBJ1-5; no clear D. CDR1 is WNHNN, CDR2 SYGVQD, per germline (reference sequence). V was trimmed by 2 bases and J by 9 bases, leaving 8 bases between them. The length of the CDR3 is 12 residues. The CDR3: CASSEASGPQHF. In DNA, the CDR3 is TGCGCCAGCAGTGAGGCTTCGGGGCCCCAGCATTTT.

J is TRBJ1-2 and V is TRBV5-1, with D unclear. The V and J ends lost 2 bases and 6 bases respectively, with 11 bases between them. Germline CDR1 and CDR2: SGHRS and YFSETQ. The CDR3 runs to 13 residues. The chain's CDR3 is CASSFSQRHGYTF. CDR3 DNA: TGCGCCAGCAGCTTCAGTCAGAGGCATGGCTACACCTTC.

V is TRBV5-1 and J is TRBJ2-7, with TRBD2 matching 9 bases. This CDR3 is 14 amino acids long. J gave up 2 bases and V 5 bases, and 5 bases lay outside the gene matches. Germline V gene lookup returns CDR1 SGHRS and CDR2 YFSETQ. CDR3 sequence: CASRVAGGPYEQYF. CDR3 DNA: TGCGCCAGCAGAGTGGCGGGAGGGCCCTACGAGCAGTACTTC. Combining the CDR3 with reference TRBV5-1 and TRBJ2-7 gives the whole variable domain KAGVTQTPRYLIKTRGQQVTLSCSPISGHRSVSWYQQTPGQGLQFLFEYFSETQRNKGNFPGRFSGRQFSNSRSEMNVSTLELGDSALYLCASRVAGGPYEQYFGPGTRLTVT.

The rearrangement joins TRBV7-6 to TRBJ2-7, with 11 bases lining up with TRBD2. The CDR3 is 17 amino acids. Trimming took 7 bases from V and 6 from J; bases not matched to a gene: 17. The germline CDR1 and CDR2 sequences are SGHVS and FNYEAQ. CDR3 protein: CASMVASGRSYSGEQYF. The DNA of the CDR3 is TGTGCCAGCATGGTGGCTAGCGGGAGGAGTTATAGTGGCGAGCAGTACTTC.

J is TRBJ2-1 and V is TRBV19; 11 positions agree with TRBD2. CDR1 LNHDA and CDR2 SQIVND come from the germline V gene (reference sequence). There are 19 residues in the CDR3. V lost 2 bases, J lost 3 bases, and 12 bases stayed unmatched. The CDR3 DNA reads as TGTGCCAGTAGTATAAGGGGTAGCGGGGGGGCCCGTAGCTACAATGAGCAGTTCTTC. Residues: CASSIRGSGGARSYNEQFF.